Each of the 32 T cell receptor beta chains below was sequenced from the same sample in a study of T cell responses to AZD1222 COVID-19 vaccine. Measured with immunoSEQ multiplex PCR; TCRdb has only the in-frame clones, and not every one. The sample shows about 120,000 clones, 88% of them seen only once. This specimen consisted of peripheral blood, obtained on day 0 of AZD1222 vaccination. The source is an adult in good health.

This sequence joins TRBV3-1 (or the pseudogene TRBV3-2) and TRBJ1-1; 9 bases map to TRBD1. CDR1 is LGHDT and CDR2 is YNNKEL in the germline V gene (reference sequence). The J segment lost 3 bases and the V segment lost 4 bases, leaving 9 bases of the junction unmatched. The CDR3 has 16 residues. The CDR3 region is CASSPSGQGSHTEAFF. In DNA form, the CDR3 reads TGTGCCAGCAGCCCTTCTGGACAGGGGAGTCACACTGAAGCTTTCTTT.

CDR3 DNA: TGTGCCAGCAGCTTAGGCCCGGGGACTAGCGGGTTTAGCTCCTACGAGCAGTACTTC. Residues: CASSLGPGTSGFSSYEQYF. This rearrangement joins TRBV11-2 to TRBJ2-7; 12 positions agree with TRBD2. The CDR3 totals 19 residues. Trimming at V came to 1 base and at J to 0 bases, leaving 10 bases not matched to a gene. CDR1 and CDR2 from the germline V gene are SGHAT and FQNNGV.

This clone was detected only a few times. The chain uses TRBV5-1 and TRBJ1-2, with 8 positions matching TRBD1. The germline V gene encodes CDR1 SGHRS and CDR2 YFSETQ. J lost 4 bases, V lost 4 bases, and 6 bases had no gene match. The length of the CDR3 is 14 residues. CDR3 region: CASSPGGASYGYTF. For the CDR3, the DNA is TGCGCCAGCAGCCCAGGGGGCGCGAGCTATGGCTACACCTTC.

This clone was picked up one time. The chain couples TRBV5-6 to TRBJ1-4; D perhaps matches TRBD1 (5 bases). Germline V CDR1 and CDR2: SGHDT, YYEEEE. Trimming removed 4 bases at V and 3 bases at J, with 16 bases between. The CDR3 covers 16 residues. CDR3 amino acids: CASSPTFPGANEKLFF. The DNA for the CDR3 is TGTGCCAGCAGCCCGACTTTTCCGGGGGCTAATGAAAAACTGTTTTTT.

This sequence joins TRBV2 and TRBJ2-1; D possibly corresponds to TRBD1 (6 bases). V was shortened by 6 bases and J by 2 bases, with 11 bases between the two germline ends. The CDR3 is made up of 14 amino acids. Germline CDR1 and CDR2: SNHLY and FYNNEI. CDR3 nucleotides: TGTGCCAGCAGGGCAGGGGACCCCTACAATGAGCAGTTCTTC. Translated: CASRAGDPYNEQFF.

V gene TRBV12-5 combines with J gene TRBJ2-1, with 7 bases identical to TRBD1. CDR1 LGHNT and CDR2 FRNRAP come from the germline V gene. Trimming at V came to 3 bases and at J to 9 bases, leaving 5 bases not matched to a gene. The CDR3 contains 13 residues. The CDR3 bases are TGTGCTAGTGGTTTCGACAGGGTTGGTGAGCAGTTCTTC. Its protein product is CASGFDRVGEQFF.

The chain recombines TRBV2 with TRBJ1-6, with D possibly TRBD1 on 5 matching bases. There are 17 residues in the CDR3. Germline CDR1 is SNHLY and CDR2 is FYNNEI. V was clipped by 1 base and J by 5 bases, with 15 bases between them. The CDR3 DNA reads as TGTGCCAGCAGTGAAGTACCTTTGGGAGGGGATAATTCACCCCTCCACTTT. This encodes CASSEVPLGGDNSPLHF. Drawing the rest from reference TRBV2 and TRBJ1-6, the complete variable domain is EPEVTQTPSHQVTQMGQEVILRCVPISNHLYFYWYRQILGQKVEFLVSFYNNEISEKSEIFDDQFSVERPDGSNFTLKIRSTKLEDSAMYFCASSEVPLGGDNSPLHFGNGTRLTVT.

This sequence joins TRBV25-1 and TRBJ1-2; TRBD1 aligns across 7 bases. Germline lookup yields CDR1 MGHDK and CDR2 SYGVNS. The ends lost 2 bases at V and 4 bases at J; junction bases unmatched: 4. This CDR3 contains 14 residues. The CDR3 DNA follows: TGTGCCAGCAGTGAAGCGGCAGGGGGCTATGGCTACACCTTC. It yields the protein CASSEAAGGYGYTF.

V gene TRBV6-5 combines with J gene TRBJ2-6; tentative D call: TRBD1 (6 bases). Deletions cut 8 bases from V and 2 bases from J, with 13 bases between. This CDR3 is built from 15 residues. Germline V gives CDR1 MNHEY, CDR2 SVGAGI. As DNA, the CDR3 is TGTGCCAGCTGTAGACAGGTTGCTGGGGCCAACGTCCTGACTTTC. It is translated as CASCRQVAGANVLTF.

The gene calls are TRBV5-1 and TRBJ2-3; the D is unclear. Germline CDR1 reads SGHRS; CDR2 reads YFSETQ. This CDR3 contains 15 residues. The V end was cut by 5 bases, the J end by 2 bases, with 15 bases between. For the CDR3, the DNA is TGCGCCAGCAGTTCGAATGACTGGCTCACAGATACGCAGTATTTT. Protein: CASSSNDWLTDTQYF.

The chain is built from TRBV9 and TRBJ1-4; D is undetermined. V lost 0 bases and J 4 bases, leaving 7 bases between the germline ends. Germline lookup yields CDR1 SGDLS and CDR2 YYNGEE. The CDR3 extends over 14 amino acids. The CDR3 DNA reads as TGTGCCAGCAGCGTAGGAACCTTTAATGAAAAACTGTTTTTT. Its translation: CASSVGTFNEKLFF. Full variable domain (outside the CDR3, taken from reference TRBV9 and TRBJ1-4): DSGVTQTPKHLITATGQRVTLRCSPRSGDLSVYWYQQSLDQGLQFLIQYYNGEERAKGNILERFSAQQFPDLHSELNLSSLELGDSALYFCASSVGTFNEKLFFGSGTQLSVL.

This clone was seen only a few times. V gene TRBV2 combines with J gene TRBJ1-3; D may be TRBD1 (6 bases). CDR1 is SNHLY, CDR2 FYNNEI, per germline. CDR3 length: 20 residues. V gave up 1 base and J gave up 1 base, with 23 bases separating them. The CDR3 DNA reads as TGTGCCAGCAGTGAAGGGTTTTACACCTTCGGGGGGACATCTGGAAACACCATATATTTT. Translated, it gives CASSEGFYTFGGTSGNTIYF.

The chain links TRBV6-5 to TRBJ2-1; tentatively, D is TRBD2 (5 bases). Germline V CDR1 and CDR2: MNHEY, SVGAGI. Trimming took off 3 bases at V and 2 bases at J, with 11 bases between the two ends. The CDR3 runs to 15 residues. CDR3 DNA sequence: TGTGCCAGCAGTTATCGGGGTTTGCCCTACAATGAGCAGTTCTTC. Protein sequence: CASSYRGLPYNEQFF.

CDR3 nucleotide sequence: TGTGCCATCAGTATCGGCGATGAAGCTTTCTTT. Translating it yields CAISIGDEAFF. The chain carries TRBV10-3 and TRBJ1-1; D remains ambiguous. In germline, CDR1 is ENHRY, CDR2 SYGVKD. The CDR3 extends over 11 amino acids. The V end lost 5 bases, the J end lost 7 bases, and 8 bases lay between the germline ends.

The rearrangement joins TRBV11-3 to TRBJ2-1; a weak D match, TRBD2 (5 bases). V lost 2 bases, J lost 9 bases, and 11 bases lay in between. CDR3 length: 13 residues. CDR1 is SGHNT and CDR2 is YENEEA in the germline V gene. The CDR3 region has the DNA TGTGCCAGCAGCTTAAATTCTGCGGGTGAGCAGTTCTTC. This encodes CASSLNSAGEQFF.

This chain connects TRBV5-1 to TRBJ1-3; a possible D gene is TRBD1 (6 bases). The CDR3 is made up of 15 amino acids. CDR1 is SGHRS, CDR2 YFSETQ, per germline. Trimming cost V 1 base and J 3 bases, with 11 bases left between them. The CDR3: CASSLTRGSGNTIYF. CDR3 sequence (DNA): TGCGCCAGCAGCTTGACCAGGGGAAGTGGAAACACCATATATTTT.

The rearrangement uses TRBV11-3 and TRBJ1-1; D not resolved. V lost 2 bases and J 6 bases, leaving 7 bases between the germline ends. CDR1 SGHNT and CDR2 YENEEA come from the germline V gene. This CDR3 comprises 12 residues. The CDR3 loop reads CASSLTGSEAFF. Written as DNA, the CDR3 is TGTGCCAGCAGCTTAACGGGTTCTGAAGCTTTCTTT.

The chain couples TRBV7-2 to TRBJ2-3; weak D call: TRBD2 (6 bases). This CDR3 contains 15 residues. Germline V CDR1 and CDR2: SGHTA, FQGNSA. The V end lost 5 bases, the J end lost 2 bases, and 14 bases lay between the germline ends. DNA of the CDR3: TGTGCCAGCAGCCTCAGAGGGGACTTCACAGATACGCAGTATTTT. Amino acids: CASSLRGDFTDTQYF. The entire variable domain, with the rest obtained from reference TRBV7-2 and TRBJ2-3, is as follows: GAGVSQSPSNKVTEKGKDVELRCDPISGHTALYWYRQSLGQGLEFLIYFQGNSAPDKSGLPSDRFSAERTGGSVSTLTIQRTQQEDSAVYLCASSLRGDFTDTQYFGPGTRLTVL.

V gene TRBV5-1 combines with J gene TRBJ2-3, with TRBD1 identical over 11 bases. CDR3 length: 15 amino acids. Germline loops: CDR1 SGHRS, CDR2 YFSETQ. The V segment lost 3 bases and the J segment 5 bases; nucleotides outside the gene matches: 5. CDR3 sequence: CASSSGQGGIDTQYF. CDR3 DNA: TGCGCCAGCAGCTCGGGACAGGGGGGCATAGATACGCAGTATTTT. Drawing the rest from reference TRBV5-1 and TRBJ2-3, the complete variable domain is KAGVTQTPRYLIKTRGQQVTLSCSPISGHRSVSWYQQTPGQGLQFLFEYFSETQRNKGNFPGRFSGRQFSNSRSEMNVSTLELGDSALYLCASSSGQGGIDTQYFGPGTRLTVL.

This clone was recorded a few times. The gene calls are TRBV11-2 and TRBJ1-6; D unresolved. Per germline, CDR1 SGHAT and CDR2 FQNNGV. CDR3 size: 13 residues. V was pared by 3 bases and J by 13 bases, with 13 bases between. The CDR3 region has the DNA TGTGCCAGCAGCTTCAACACCGGTCAGCCCCTCCACTTT. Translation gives CASSFNTGQPLHF.

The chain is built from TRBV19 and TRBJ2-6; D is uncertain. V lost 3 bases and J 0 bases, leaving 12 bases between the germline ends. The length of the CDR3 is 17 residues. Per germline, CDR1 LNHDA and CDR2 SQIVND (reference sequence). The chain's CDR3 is CASSISLYSSGANVLTF. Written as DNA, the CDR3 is TGTGCCAGTAGTATTAGCTTGTACTCCTCTGGGGCCAACGTCCTGACTTTC.

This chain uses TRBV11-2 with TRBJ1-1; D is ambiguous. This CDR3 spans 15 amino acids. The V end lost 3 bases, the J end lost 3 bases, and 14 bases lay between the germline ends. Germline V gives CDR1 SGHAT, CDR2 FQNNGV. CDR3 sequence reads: CASSFVKRADTEAFF. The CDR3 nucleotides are TGTGCCAGCAGCTTCGTAAAACGGGCGGACACTGAAGCTTTCTTT.

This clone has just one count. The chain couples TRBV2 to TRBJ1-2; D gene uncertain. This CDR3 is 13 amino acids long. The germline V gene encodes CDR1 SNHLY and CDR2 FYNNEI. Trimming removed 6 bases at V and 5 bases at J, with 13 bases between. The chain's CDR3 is CASSLRADYGYTF. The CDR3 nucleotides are TGTGCCAGCAGCCTACGCGCAGATTATGGCTACACCTTC.

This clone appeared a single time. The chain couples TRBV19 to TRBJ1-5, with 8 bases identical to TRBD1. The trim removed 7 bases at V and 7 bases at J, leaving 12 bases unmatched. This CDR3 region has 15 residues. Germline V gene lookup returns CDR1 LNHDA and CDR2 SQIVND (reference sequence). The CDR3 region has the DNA TGTGCCAGTACCGACCTCAGGGGGCGCAGACAGCCCCAGCATTTT. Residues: CASTDLRGRRQPQHF.

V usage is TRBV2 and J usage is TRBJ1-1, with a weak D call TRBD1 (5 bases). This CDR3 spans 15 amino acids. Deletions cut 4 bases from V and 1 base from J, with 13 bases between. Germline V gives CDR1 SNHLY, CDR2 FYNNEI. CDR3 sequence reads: CASSAPGRENTEAFF. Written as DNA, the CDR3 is TGTGCCAGCAGTGCCCCGGGACGGGAGAACACTGAAGCTTTCTTT.

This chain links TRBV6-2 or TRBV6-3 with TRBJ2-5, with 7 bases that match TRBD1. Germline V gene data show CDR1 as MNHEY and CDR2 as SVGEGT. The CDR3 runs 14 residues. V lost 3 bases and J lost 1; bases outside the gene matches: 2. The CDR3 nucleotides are TGTGCCAGCAGTTATAACAGGGGCCAAGAGACCCAGTACTTC. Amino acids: CASSYNRGQETQYF.

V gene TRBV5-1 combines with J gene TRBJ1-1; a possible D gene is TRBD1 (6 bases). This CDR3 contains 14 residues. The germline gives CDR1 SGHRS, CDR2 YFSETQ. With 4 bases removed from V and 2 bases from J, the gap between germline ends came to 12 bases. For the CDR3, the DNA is TGCGCCAGCAGCGCCTTGGGACAAAACACTGAAGCTTTCTTT. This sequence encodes CASSALGQNTEAFF.

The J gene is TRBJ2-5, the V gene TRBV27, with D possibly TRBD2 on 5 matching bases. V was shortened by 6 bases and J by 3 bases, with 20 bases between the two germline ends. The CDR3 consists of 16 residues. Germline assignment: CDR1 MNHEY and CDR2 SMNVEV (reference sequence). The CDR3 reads CASSYFGRHTEETQYF. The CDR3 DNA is TGTGCCAGCAGCTACTTTGGGAGACACACAGAAGAGACCCAGTACTTC.

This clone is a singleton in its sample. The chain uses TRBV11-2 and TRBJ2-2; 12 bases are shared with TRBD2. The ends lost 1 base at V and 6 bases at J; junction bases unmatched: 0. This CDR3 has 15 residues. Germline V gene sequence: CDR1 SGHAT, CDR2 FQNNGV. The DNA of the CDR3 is TGTGCCAGCAGCTTAGGACTAGCGGGGGCCGGGGAGCTGTTTTTT. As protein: CASSLGLAGAGELFF.

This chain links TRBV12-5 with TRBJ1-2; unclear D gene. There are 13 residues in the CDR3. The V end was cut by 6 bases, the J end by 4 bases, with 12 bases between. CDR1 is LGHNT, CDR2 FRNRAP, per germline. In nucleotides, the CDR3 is TGTGCTAGTGGGACGGTCCCTATCTATGGCTACACCTTC. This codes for CASGTVPIYGYTF.

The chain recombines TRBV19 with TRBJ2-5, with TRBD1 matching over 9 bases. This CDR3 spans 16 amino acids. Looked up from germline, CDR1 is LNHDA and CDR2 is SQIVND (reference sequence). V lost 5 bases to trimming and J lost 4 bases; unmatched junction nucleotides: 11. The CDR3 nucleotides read TGTGCCAGTAGTTACATTACAGGGGGCGCGGGAGAGACCCAGTACTTC. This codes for CASSYITGGAGETQYF.

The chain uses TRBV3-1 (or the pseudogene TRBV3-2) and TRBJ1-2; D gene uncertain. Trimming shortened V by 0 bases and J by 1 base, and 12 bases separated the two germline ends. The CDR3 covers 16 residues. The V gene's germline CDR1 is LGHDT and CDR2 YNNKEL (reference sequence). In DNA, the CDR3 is TGTGCCAGCAGCCAAGATCCATGGGCTAGTAACTATGGCTACACCTTC. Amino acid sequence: CASSQDPWASNYGYTF.